Shown below are 30 T cell receptor beta chains from a single sample sequenced in a study of T cell responses to AZD1222 COVID-19 vaccine. Some clones are missing from TCRdb's copy, which holds only in-frame ones; the method was immunoSEQ multiplex PCR. The sample records around 78,000 clones, roughly 86% being singletons. Material: peripheral blood, obtained on day 0 of MenACWY control vaccination. All receptors come from an adult in good health.

This chain links TRBV28 with TRBJ1-2, with TRBD1 identical over 9 bases. The germline gives CDR1 MDHEN, CDR2 SYDVKM. The CDR3 contains 15 residues. Trimming removed 5 bases from V and 8 bases from J; junction bases left unmatched: 12. CDR3 protein: CASSPPPTGGSGYTF. CDR3 coding DNA: TGTGCCAGCAGTCCCCCTCCTACAGGGGGCTCCGGCTACACCTTC.

The chain carries TRBV12-3 or TRBV12-4 and TRBJ2-2; no firm D call. The CDR3 has 12 amino acids. V lost 6 bases and J 4 bases, leaving 6 bases between the germline ends. CDR3 bases: TGTGCCAGCAGGTATGGCACCGGGGAGCTGTTTTTT. Protein sequence: CASRYGTGELFF.

The chain recombines TRBV19 with TRBJ1-5; 7 bases are shared with TRBD1. Germline lookup yields CDR1 LNHDA and CDR2 SQIVND (reference sequence). The CDR3 is 13 residues long. Trimming cost V 4 bases and J 7 bases; bases outside gene matches: 4. Here the CDR3 reads CASSSRGFQPQHF. The CDR3, as DNA: TGTGCCAGTAGTAGCAGGGGGTTCCAGCCCCAGCATTTT.

The sample holds a few counts of this clone. The J gene is TRBJ1-2, the V gene TRBV5-6; unclear D gene. This CDR3 has 13 residues. The V gene's germline CDR1 is SGHDT and CDR2 YYEEEE. Trimming removed 3 bases at V and 8 bases at J, with 14 bases between. The CDR3 DNA reads TGTGCCAGCAGCTCGTGGGCCCACGGGGGCTACACCTTC. Its translation is CASSSWAHGGYTF.

This sequence joins TRBV7-9 and TRBJ2-5; a possible D gene is TRBD2 (6 bases). This CDR3 comprises 15 residues. Germline-derived CDR1 and CDR2 are SEHNR and FQNEAQ (reference sequence). V lost 1 base, J lost 1 base, and 10 bases lay in between. CDR3 coding DNA: TGTGCCAGCAGCTTAGACCAGGGAGGCCAAGAGACCCAGTACTTC. Translation: CASSLDQGGQETQYF. The full variable domain, with the rest looked up from reference TRBV7-9 and TRBJ2-5, is DTGVSQNPRHKITKRGQNVTFRCDPISEHNRLYWYRQTLGQGPEFLTYFQNEAQLEKSRLLSDRFSAERPKGSFSTLEIQRTEQGDSAMYLCASSLDQGGQETQYFGPGTRLLVL.

This rearrangement joins TRBV5-5 to TRBJ2-2, with no clear D. With 1 base removed from V and 3 bases from J, the gap between germline ends came to 4 bases. The CDR3 covers 13 residues. CDR1 is SGHKS, CDR2 YYEKEE, per germline (reference sequence). This CDR3 reads CASSLMDTGELFF. Written as DNA, the CDR3 is TGTGCCAGCAGCTTGATGGACACCGGGGAGCTGTTTTTT.

The rearrangement joins TRBV5-4 to TRBJ2-7; 11 nucleotides agree with TRBD1. The length of the CDR3 is 15 residues. The ends lost 4 bases at V and 3 bases at J; junction bases unmatched: 6. Germline V gives CDR1 SGHNT, CDR2 YYREEE (reference sequence). The CDR3 here is CASSPAGTGGYEQYF. The CDR3 coding sequence is TGTGCCAGCAGCCCTGCCGGGACAGGGGGCTACGAGCAGTACTTC.

This chain uses TRBV7-3 with TRBJ2-7; 12 bases are a match to TRBD2. With 5 bases clipped from V and 0 bases from J, the junction kept 2 bases outside the gene matches. CDR3 length: 15 amino acids. Germline assignment: CDR1 SGHTA and CDR2 FQGTGA. CDR3 residues: CASSTSGGTSYEQYF. Here the CDR3 DNA reads TGTGCCAGCAGCACTAGCGGGGGGACCTCCTACGAGCAGTACTTC.

The rearrangement links TRBV5-1 to TRBJ2-1; D unclear. The V end was cut by 0 bases, the J end by 8 bases, with 6 bases between. The CDR3 sequence is 12 residues long. Per germline, CDR1 SGHRS and CDR2 YFSETQ. The CDR3 DNA reads as TGCGCCAGCAGCTTGGCCGGTTATGAGCAGTTCTTC. Translating gives CASSLAGYEQFF.

This clone showed up just once. This chain links TRBV7-2 with TRBJ2-7; no definite D call. In germline, CDR1 is SGHTA, CDR2 FQGNSA. Between the trimmed V and J ends, which lost 2 bases and 6 bases, there was a span of 11 bases. The CDR3 spans 13 residues. CDR3 sequence reads: CASSLPSSREQYF. The CDR3 DNA sequence: TGTGCCAGCAGCTTACCCTCCTCCCGCGAGCAGTACTTC.

The chain combines TRBV29-1 with TRBJ2-5, with 9 bases that match TRBD2. Germline V CDR1 and CDR2: SQVTM, ANQGSEA. Trimming at V came to 0 bases and at J to 7 bases, leaving 3 bases not matched to a gene. The CDR3 totals 13 residues. In nucleotides, the CDR3 is TGCAGCGTTGAAGACGTTAGCGGGGGGACCCAGTACTTC. Its protein product is CSVEDVSGGTQYF.

The rearrangement joins TRBV29-1 to TRBJ1-5, with a possible D match to TRBD1 (5 bases). V was cut by 6 bases and J by 1 base, with 10 bases left in between. The CDR3 totals 13 residues. Germline CDR1 is SQVTM and CDR2 is ANQGSEA. CDR3 in DNA: TGCAGCGTGGGAGACAGAAGCAATCAGCCCCAGCATTTT. It specifies CSVGDRSNQPQHF. Looking up the rest from reference TRBV29-1 and TRBJ1-5 gives the full variable domain: SAVISQKPSRDICQRGTSLTIQCQVDSQVTMMFWYRQQPGQSLTLIATANQGSEATYESGFVIDKFPISRPNLTFSTLTVSNMSPEDSSIYLCSVGDRSNQPQHFGDGTRLSIL.

This chain uses TRBV9 with TRBJ1-6; D gene unclear. The CDR3 length is 15 residues. CDR1 SGDLS and CDR2 YYNGEE come from the germline V gene. With 2 bases removed from V and 7 bases from J, the gap between germline ends came to 13 bases. CDR3 amino acids: CASSVEGFGNSPLHF. In DNA, the CDR3 is TGTGCCAGCAGCGTTGAGGGATTTGGGAATTCACCCCTCCACTTT.

A few counts support this clone. The chain links TRBV7-9 to TRBJ2-2; 8 bases map to TRBD1. Germline V CDR1 and CDR2: SEHNR, FQNEAQ (reference sequence). V lost 5 bases to trimming and J lost 7 bases; unmatched junction nucleotides: 9. This CDR3 contains 15 residues. DNA for the CDR3: TGTGCCAGCAGCCTTATGGACAGGGAAGACGGGGAGCTGTTTTTT. Protein: CASSLMDREDGELFF.

This clone was detected once. V usage is TRBV5-1 and J usage is TRBJ2-5, with a possible D match to TRBD1 (6 bases). Germline loops: CDR1 SGHRS, CDR2 YFSETQ. The V gene lost 6 bases and the J gene lost 5 bases, with 20 bases spanning the gap. The CDR3 loop spans 15 amino acids. CDR3 residues: CASTWTAPSDETQYF. CDR3 coding DNA: TGCGCCAGCACCTGGACAGCGCCTTCTGATGAGACCCAGTACTTC.

The chain uses TRBV28 and TRBJ1-2; TRBD1 matches at 11 bases. The V and J ends lost 4 bases and 7 bases, in that order; junction bases with no gene match: 5. Germline assignment: CDR1 MDHEN and CDR2 SYDVKM. The CDR3 has 14 residues. In DNA form, the CDR3 reads TGTGCCAGCAGTTCGGGACAGGGGGTGTTTGGCTACACCTTC. Translation gives CASSSGQGVFGYTF.

V gene TRBV5-1 combines with J gene TRBJ2-5; TRBD1 agrees at 7 bases. The CDR3 sequence is 16 residues long. With V trimmed by 0 bases and J by 4 bases, 9 bases remained unmatched. The V gene's germline CDR1 is SGHRS and CDR2 YFSETQ. The CDR3 bases are TGCGCCAGCAGCTTGGACCGACAGGGATGGGGAGAGACCCAGTACTTC. Translation: CASSLDRQGWGETQYF. The full variable domain, in which reference TRBV5-1 and TRBJ2-5 provide the parts outside the CDR3, is KAGVTQTPRYLIKTRGQQVTLSCSPISGHRSVSWYQQTPGQGLQFLFEYFSETQRNKGNFPGRFSGRQFSNSRSEMNVSTLELGDSALYLCASSLDRQGWGETQYFGPGTRLLVL.

This chain connects TRBV11-1 to TRBJ1-6, with 7 positions matching TRBD1. This CDR3 contains 16 residues. Unmatched junction bases numbered 4, after V lost 5 bases and J lost 0 bases. Germline assignment: CDR1 SGHAT and CDR2 FQDESV (reference sequence). This CDR3 is CASSRRQGSYNSPLHF. In DNA form, the CDR3 reads TGTGCCAGCAGCCGCCGACAGGGCTCCTATAATTCACCCCTCCACTTT.

The sample holds one count of this clone. The chain employs TRBV7-2 and TRBJ1-5; D perhaps matches TRBD1 (6 bases). V was trimmed by 5 bases and J by 4 bases, leaving 12 bases between them. There are 14 residues in the CDR3. Per germline, CDR1 SGHTA and CDR2 FQGNSA. CDR3 residues: CASSMLDRNQPQHF. The CDR3 nucleotides are TGTGCCAGCAGCATGTTGGACAGAAATCAGCCCCAGCATTTT.

The CDR3 bases are TGTGCCACCAGTGAAGCAGGGGGGTTGAACTATGGCTACACCTTC. Its translation: CATSEAGGLNYGYTF. The gene calls are TRBV24-1 and TRBJ1-2, with 7 nucleotides matching TRBD1. This CDR3 has 15 residues. The germline gives CDR1 KGHDR, CDR2 SFDVKD. V lost 4 bases to trimming and J lost 2 bases; unmatched junction nucleotides: 6.

The chain employs TRBV30 and TRBJ1-1; D remains unclear. CDR3 length: 13 residues. Germline V gives CDR1 GTSNPN, CDR2 SVGIG (reference sequence). Between the trimmed V and J ends, which lost 2 bases and 3 bases, there was a span of 10 bases. CDR3 in DNA: TGTGCCTGGAGTTTGGACGGCTACACTGAAGCTTTCTTT. Translating it yields CAWSLDGYTEAFF.

This clone is a singleton in its sample. This rearrangement joins TRBV7-2 to TRBJ1-4, with 7 bases fitting TRBD1. The CDR3 consists of 13 residues. V dropped 5 bases and J dropped 8; count of bases not matched to a gene: 5. The V gene's germline CDR1 is SGHTA and CDR2 FQGNSA. The CDR3 nucleotides read TGTGCCAGCAGCGTGGGACAGTGGGAAAAACTGTTTTTT. Protein sequence: CASSVGQWEKLFF.

This clone was detected only a few times. This sequence joins TRBV29-1 and TRBJ1-2, with D perhaps TRBD1 (5 bases). The germline CDR1 and CDR2 sequences are SQVTM and ANQGSEA. V gave up 6 bases and J gave up 5 bases, with 13 bases separating them. CDR3 length equals 12 residues. This chain's CDR3 is CSVGHVGYGYTF. As DNA, the CDR3 is TGCAGCGTAGGACATGTAGGATATGGCTACACCTTC.

V usage is TRBV5-6 and J usage is TRBJ1-1, with TRBD1 identical over 7 bases. The V gene end was trimmed by 0 bases and the J gene end by 8 bases; junction bases not matched to a gene: 1. This CDR3 is built from 12 residues. CDR1 is SGHDT and CDR2 is YYEEEE in the germline V gene. The CDR3 sequence: CASSLGRGEAFF. The CDR3 coding sequence is TGTGCCAGCAGCTTGGGCAGGGGGGAAGCTTTCTTT.

This chain connects TRBV5-4 to TRBJ1-2; D is unresolved. V dropped 3 bases and J dropped 1 base, with 16 bases sitting between them. The germline CDR1 and CDR2 sequences are SGHNT and YYREEE (reference sequence). The CDR3 runs 16 residues. The CDR3 sequence is CASSSEGGALNYGYTF. CDR3 nucleotides: TGTGCCAGCAGCTCCGAGGGCGGCGCGCTTAACTATGGCTACACCTTC.

This clone appeared a single time. V and J are TRBV6-5 and TRBJ1-1; D gene unclear. The CDR3 extends over 12 amino acids. Per the germline V gene, CDR1 is MNHEY and CDR2 is SVGAGI. Trimming took 6 bases from V and 7 from J, leaving 12 bases between them. The CDR3 DNA follows: TGTGCCAGCAGGCTTTCTGAGGGTGAAGCTTTCTTT. It translates to CASRLSEGEAFF.

The chain has TRBV4-3 and TRBJ2-7; 9 positions agree with TRBD1. This CDR3 spans 15 amino acids. J gave up 3 bases and V 2 bases, and 5 bases lay outside the gene matches. CDR1 is LGHNA, CDR2 YSLEER, per germline. The CDR3 here is CASSQPGQGLYEQYF. The CDR3 nucleotides read TGCGCCAGCAGCCAACCGGGACAGGGACTCTACGAGCAGTACTTC.

The V gene is TRBV3-1 (or the pseudogene TRBV3-2), the J gene TRBJ1-2, with D maybe TRBD1 (5 bases). Per germline, CDR1 LGHDT and CDR2 YNNKEL (reference sequence). The V end lost 0 bases, the J end lost 7 bases, and 15 bases lay between the germline ends. The CDR3 runs 15 residues. The CDR3 region is CASSQDNGGSGGYTF. The CDR3 DNA is TGTGCCAGCAGCCAAGATAATGGGGGGAGTGGTGGCTACACCTTC.

This sequence joins TRBV9 and TRBJ2-1; 7 bases map to TRBD2. Germline V gene sequence: CDR1 SGDLS, CDR2 YYNGEE. CDR3 length: 15 residues. The ends lost 0 bases at V and 9 bases at J; junction bases unmatched: 9. In nucleotides, the CDR3 is TGTGCCAGCAGCGTAGCAACTAGCGTTACAACTGAGCAGTTCTTC. Translating gives CASSVATSVTTEQFF. Together with reference TRBV9 and TRBJ2-1, the CDR3 gives the full variable domain: DSGVTQTPKHLITATGQRVTLRCSPRSGDLSVYWYQQSLDQGLQFLIQYYNGEERAKGNILERFSAQQFPDLHSELNLSSLELGDSALYFCASSVATSVTTEQFFGPGTRLTVL.

This chain links TRBV2 with TRBJ2-2; 15 bases fit TRBD2. The CDR3 is 16 residues long. The J segment lost 6 bases and the V segment lost 7 bases, leaving 6 bases of the junction unmatched. Germline assignment: CDR1 SNHLY and CDR2 FYNNEI. CDR3 in amino acids: CASKGLAGGRSGELFF. Here the CDR3 DNA reads TGTGCCAGCAAAGGACTAGCGGGGGGGCGATCCGGGGAGCTGTTTTTT.